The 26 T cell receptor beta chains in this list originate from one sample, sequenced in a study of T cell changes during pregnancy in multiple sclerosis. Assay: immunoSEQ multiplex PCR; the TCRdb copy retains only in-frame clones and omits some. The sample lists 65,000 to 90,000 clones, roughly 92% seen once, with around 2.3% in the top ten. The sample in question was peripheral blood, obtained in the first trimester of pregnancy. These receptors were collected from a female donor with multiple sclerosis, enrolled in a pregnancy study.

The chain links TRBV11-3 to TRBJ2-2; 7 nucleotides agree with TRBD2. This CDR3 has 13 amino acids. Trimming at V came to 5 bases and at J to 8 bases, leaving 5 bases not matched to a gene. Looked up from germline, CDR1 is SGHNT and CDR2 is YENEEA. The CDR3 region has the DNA TGTGCCAGCAGCCCATGGCGGGGGGGGGAGCTGTTTTTT. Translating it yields CASSPWRGGELFF.

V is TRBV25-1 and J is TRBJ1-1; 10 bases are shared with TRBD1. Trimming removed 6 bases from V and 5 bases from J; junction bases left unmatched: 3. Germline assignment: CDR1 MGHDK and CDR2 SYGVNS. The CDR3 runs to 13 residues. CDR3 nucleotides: TGTGCCAGCAGGGGGACAGGGGAAACTGAAGCTTTCTTT. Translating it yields CASRGTGETEAFF.

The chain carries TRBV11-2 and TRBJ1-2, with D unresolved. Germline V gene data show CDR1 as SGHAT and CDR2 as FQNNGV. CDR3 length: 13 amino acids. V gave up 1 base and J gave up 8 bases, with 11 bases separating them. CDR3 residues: CASSLVAREGYTF. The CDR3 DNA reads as TGTGCCAGCAGCTTAGTGGCTAGGGAGGGCTACACCTTC.

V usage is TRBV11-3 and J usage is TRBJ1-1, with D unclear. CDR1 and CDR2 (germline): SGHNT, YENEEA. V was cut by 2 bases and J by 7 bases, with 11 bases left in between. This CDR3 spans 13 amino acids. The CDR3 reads CASSLFGGNEAFF. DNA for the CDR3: TGTGCCAGCAGCTTATTTGGAGGGAATGAAGCTTTCTTT.

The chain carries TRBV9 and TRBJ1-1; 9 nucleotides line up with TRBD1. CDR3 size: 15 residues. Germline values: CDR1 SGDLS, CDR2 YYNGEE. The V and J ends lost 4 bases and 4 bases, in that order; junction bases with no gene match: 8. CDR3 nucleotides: TGTGCCAGCAGCAAAACAGGGGGCGCGGGCACTGAAGCTTTCTTT. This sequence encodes CASSKTGGAGTEAFF.

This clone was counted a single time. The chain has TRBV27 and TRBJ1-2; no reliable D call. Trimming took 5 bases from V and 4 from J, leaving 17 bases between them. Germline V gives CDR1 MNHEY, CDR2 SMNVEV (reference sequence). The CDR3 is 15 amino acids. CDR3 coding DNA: TGTGCCAGCAGTCAAAAGATGTCGGGGATCTATGGCTACACCTTC. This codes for CASSQKMSGIYGYTF.

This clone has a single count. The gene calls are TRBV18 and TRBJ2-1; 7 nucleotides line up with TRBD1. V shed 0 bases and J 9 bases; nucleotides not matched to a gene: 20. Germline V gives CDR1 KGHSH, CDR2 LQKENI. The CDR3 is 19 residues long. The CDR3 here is CASSPPMKGALEEVTEQFF. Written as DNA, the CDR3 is TGTGCCAGCTCACCACCGATGAAGGGGGCGCTTGAGGAAGTTACTGAGCAGTTCTTC.

CDR3 residues: CASSPSSGQAVWVNYGYTF. Here the CDR3 DNA reads TGTGCCAGCTCACCATCTTCGGGACAGGCGGTTTGGGTTAACTATGGCTACACCTTC. The chain uses TRBV18 and TRBJ1-2, with 8 bases that match TRBD1. The CDR3 loop spans 19 amino acids. Germline V CDR1 and CDR2: KGHSH, LQKENI. Germline trimming cut 2 bases from V and 1 base from J; bases unmatched to any gene: 15.

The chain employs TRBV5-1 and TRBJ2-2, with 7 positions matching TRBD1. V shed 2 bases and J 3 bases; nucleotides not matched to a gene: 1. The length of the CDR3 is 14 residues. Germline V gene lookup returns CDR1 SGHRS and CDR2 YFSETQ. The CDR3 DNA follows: TGCGCCAGCAGCTTAACAGGGGACACCGGGGAGCTGTTTTTT. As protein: CASSLTGDTGELFF.

Here the CDR3 reads CASSFRRDQPQHF. Written as DNA, the CDR3 is TGTGCCAGCAGCTTTCGCAGGGATCAGCCCCAGCATTTT. The rearrangement uses TRBV11-2 and TRBJ1-5; D possibly corresponds to TRBD1 (5 bases). The ends were cut back, 3 bases at V and 5 bases at J, with 8 bases in the middle. Per germline, CDR1 SGHAT and CDR2 FQNNGV. The CDR3 is 13 amino acids.

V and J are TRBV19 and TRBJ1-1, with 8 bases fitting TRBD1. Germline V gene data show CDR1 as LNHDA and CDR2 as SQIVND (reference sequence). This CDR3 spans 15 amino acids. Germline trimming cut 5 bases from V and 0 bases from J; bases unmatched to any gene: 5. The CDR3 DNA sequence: TGTGCCAGTAGTGGCACGGACAGGGTGAACACTGAAGCTTTCTTT. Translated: CASSGTDRVNTEAFF.

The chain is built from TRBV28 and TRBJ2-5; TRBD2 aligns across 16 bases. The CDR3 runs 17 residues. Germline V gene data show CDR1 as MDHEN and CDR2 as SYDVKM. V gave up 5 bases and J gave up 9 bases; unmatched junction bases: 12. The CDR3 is CASSIPRGTSGRGSQYF. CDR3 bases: TGTGCCAGCAGTATACCCCGCGGGACTAGCGGGAGGGGGTCCCAGTACTTC.

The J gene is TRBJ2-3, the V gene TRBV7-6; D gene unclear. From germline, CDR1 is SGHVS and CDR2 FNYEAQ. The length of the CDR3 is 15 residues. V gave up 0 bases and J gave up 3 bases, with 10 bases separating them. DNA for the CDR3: TGTGCCAGCAGCTTAGCGGCCAGTAAAACAGATACGCAGTATTTT. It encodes CASSLAASKTDTQYF.

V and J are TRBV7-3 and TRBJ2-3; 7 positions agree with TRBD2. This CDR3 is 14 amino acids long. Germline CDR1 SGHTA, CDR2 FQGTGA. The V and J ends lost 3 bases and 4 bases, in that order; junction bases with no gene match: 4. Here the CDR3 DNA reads TGTGCCAGCAGCTTGGGGACTAACGCAGATACGCAGTATTTT. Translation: CASSLGTNADTQYF.

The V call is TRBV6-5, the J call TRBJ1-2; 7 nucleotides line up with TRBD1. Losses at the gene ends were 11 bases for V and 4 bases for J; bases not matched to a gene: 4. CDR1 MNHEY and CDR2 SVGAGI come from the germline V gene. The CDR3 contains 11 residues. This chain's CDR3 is CACRQGYGYTF. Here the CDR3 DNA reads TGTGCCTGCCGACAGGGCTATGGCTACACCTTC.

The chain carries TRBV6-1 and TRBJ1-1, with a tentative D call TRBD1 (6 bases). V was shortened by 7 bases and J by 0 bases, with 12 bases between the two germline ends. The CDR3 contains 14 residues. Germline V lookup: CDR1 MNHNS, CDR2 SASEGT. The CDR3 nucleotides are TGTGCCAGCACATCGGACAGATTGAACACTGAAGCTTTCTTT. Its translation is CASTSDRLNTEAFF.

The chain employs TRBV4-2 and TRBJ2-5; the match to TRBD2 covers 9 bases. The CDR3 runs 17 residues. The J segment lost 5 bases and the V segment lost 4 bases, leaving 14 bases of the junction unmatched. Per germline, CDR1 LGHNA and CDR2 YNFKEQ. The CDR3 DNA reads TGTGCCAGCAGCCCGAATAGCGGGAGAGTTGGTCAGGAGACCCAGTACTTC. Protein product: CASSPNSGRVGQETQYF.

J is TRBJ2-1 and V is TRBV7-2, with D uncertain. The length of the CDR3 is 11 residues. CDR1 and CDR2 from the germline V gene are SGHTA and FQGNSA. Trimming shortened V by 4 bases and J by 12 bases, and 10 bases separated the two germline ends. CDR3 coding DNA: TGTGCCAGCAGCTCCCCCCCAGGGCAGTTCTTC. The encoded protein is CASSSPPGQFF.

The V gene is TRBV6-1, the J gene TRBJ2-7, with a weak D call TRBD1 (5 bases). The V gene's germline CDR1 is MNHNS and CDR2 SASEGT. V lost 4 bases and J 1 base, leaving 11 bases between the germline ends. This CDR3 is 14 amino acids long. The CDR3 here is CASSVQVGSYEQYF. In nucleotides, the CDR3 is TGTGCCAGCAGTGTACAGGTTGGATCCTACGAGCAGTACTTC.

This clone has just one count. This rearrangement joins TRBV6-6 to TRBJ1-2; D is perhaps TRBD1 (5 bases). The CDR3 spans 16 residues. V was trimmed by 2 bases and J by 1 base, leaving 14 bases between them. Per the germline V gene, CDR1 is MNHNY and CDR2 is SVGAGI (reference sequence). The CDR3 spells CASSYDRSPLNYGYTF. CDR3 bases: TGTGCCAGCAGTTACGACAGAAGTCCCCTTAACTATGGCTACACCTTC.

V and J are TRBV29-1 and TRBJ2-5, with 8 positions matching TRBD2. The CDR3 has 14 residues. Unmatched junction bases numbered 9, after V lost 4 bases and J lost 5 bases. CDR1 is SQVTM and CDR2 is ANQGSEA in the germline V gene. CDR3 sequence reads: CSVAVGRAGETQYF. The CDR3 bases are TGCAGCGTTGCGGTCGGGAGGGCCGGGGAGACCCAGTACTTC.

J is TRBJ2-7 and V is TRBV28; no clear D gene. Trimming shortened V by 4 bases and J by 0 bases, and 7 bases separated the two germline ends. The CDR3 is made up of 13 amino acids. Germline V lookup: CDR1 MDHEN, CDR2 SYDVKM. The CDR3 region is CASSSLSSYEQYF. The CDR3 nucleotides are TGTGCCAGCAGTTCCCTCAGCTCCTACGAGCAGTACTTC. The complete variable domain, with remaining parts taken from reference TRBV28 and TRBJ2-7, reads DVKVTQSSRYLVKRTGEKVFLECVQDMDHENMFWYRQDPGLGLRLIYFSYDVKMKEKGDIPEGYSVSREKKERFSLILESASTNQTSMYLCASSSLSSYEQYFGPGTRLTVT.

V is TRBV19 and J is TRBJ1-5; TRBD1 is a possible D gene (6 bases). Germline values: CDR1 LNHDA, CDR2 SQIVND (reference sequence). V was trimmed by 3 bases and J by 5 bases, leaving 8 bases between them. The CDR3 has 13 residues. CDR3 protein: CASSIPGDQPQHF. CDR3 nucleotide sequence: TGTGCCAGTAGTATTCCAGGGGATCAGCCCCAGCATTTT.

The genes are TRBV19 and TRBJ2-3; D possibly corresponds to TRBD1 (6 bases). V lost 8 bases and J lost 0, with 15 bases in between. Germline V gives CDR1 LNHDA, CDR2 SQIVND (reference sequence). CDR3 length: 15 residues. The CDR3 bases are TGTGCCAGTCGCGGAATGGGGGCTAGCACAGATACGCAGTATTTT. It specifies CASRGMGASTDTQYF.

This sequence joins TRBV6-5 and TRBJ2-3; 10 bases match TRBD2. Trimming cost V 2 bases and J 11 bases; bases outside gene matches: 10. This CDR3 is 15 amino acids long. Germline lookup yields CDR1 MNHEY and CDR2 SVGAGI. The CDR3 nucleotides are TGTGCCAGCAGTTACGAAGCGGGAGGGCCTCCGGGGCAGTATTTT. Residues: CASSYEAGGPPGQYF.

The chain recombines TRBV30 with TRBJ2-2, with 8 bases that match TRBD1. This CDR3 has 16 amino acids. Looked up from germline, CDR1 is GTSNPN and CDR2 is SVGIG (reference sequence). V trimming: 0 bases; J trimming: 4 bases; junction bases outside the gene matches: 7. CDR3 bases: TGTGCCTGGAGTGTATGGCAGGGGGCCGTCACCGGGGAGCTGTTTTTT. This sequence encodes CAWSVWQGAVTGELFF. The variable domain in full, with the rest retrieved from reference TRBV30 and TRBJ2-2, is SQTIHQWPATLVQPVGSPLSLECTVEGTSNPNLYWYRQAAGRGLQLLFYSVGIGQISSEVPQNLSASRPQDRQFILSSKKLLLSDSGFYLCAWSVWQGAVTGELFFGEGSRLTVL.